Listed below are T cell receptor beta chains from one sample, sequenced in a study of OX40 agonist ivuxolimab in advanced cancers. Data came from immunoSEQ multiplex PCR; TCRdb stores just in-frame clones and leaves some out. The table includes over 150,000 clones, 94% detected once. Sequencing was performed on CD4+ or CD8+ T cells sorted from blood, taken in a trial of the OX40 agonist ivuxolimab. The receptors stem from an adult with an advanced solid tumor such as melanoma, head and neck, liver or kidney cancer. The CDR3 runs from the conserved cysteine through the conserved F or W. Fields, in order: V gene, clone size, J gene, D gene, CDR3 DNA, CDR3 protein. D genes are given only for firm matches. The size of a clone is reported for some rows only, either as once, few or many, or as a class for expanded clones.

TRBV6-5	-	TRBJ2-7	TRBD1	TGTGCCAGCACTGGACAGGCCACCTACGAGCAGTACTTC	CASTGQATYEQYF
TRBV4-2	-	TRBJ1-1	-	TGTGCCAGCAGCCCCCACGACACTGAAGCTTTCTTT	CASSPHDTEAFF
TRBV5-6	-	TRBJ2-1	-	TGTGCCAGCAGCTTGGGGGGTGAGCAGTTCTTC	CASSLGGEQFF
TRBV2	-	TRBJ1-5	-	TGTGCCAGCAGTGAGGAAGGTAGCAATCAGCCCCAGCATTTT	CASSEEGSNQPQHF
TRBV28	-	TRBJ1-1	-	TGTGCCAGCACCCCGGGGGGGCGGAGCACTGAAGCTTTCTTT	CASTPGGRSTEAFF
TRBV7-8	-	TRBJ1-2	-	TGTGCCAGCAGCTTAAGGTTTACCCGTGGCTACACCTTC	CASSLRFTRGYTF
TRBV5-1	-	TRBJ1-1	-	TGCGCCAGCAGCTTGGGGCCATTCGACCGGAACACTGAAGCTTTCTTT	CASSLGPFDRNTEAFF
TRBV7-2	-	TRBJ2-7	TRBD2	TGTGCCAGCAGCTTAGTATTCGGGGGGACGAGGGAGTACTTC	CASSLVFGGTREYF
TRBV9	-	TRBJ2-5	-	TGTGCCAGCAGTCTGTCCACCCGGGAGACCCAGTACTTC	CASSLSTRETQYF
TRBV5-1	-	TRBJ2-7	TRBD1	TGCGCCAGCAGCCTTCGGACAGGGGGCGCGGGGCAGTACTTC	CASSLRTGGAGQYF
TRBV29-1	-	TRBJ2-5	-	TGCAGCGTTGTAGGGGGGCGAGGGGAGACCCAGTACTTC	CSVVGGRGETQYF
TRBV7-2	-	TRBJ1-6	-	TGTGCCAGCAGCTTATGGTATCGGGGGCAGGAGAATTCACCCCTCCACTTT	CASSLWYRGQENSPLHF
TRBV2	-	TRBJ2-7	TRBD2	TGTGCCAGCAGTAGCCGACTAGCGGCCTACGAGCAGTACTTC	CASSSRLAAYEQYF
TRBV7-8	-	TRBJ2-7	-	TGTGCCAGCAGCTTAGGTAGCCATACTTCCTACGAGCAGTACTTC	CASSLGSHTSYEQYF
TRBV11-1	-	TRBJ1-1	TRBD1	TGTGCCAGCAGCGCGCGAGACAGGGGGAAGGCTTTCTTT	CASSARDRGKAFF
TRBV4-1	-	TRBJ1-2	-	TGCGCCAGCAGCCAAGCCGAAGGCCACTATGGCTACACCTTC	CASSQAEGHYGYTF
TRBV18	-	TRBJ2-7	-	TGTGCCAGCTCCCTGGGGCAGGGCAGCTCCTACGAGCAGTACTTC	CASSLGQGSSYEQYF
TRBV6-1	-	TRBJ1-1	-	TGTGCCAGCAGTGAACATGGGGTCGGCACTGAAGCTTTCTTT	CASSEHGVGTEAFF
TRBV7-9	-	TRBJ1-1	-	TGTGCCAGCAGCCTTAGGTTGGGAAAGGACACTGAAGCTTTCTTT	CASSLRLGKDTEAFF
TRBV13	-	TRBJ2-3	TRBD2	TGTGCCAGCAGCCTAGCGGGGGGGCCCGGCACAGATACGCAGTATTTT	CASSLAGGPGTDTQYF
TRBV25-1	-	TRBJ1-1	-	TGTGCCAGCAGTCCCCCAAGGCAGGGACGGAACACTGAAGCTTTCTTT	CASSPPRQGRNTEAFF
TRBV9	-	TRBJ1-4	TRBD1	TGTGCCAGCAGCCCCAGGGGGAAGGAGGAACTGTTTTTT	CASSPRGKEELFF
TRBV5-6	-	TRBJ1-2	-	TGTGCCAGCAGCTACCGGGACACTTATGGCTACACCTTC	CASSYRDTYGYTF
TRBV4-3	-	TRBJ2-1	-	TGCGCCAGCAGCCAAGATTCGGGCCGGGGCTTTTACGAGCAGTTCTTC	CASSQDSGRGFYEQFF
TRBV21-1	-	TRBJ2-5	-	TGTGCCAGCATTCACATCACGGAGACCCAGTACTTC	CASIHITETQYF
TRBV10-3	-	TRBJ2-3	TRBD1	TGTGCCATCAGTGTGATTGGGGACAGGGTGGACACAGATACGCAGTATTTT	CAISVIGDRVDTDTQYF
TRBV6-5	-	TRBJ1-2	-	TGTGCCAGCAGTTACTCGGAGGTTTTAGGTCCTGGCTACACCTTC	CASSYSEVLGPGYTF
TRBV6-6	-	TRBJ1-2	-	TGTGCCAGCAGTTCCGAGGGACTCTATGGCTACACCTTC	CASSSEGLYGYTF
TRBV19	few	TRBJ1-3	-	TGTGCCAGTAGTATTGGTAGCCGGACCTCTGGAAACACCATATATTTT	CASSIGSRTSGNTIYF
TRBV27	-	TRBJ1-5	TRBD1	TGTGCCAGCAGTTTAAGGGGACAGGGGGGGGCATATAGCAATCAGCCCCAGCATTTT	CASSLRGQGGAYSNQPQHF
TRBV11-2	-	TRBJ1-2	-	TGTGCCAGCACTAAGGCCAAAAATGGGGGCTACACCTTC	CASTKAKNGGYTF
TRBV7-2	once	TRBJ2-7	-	TGTGCCAGCAGCTCGCAGGGGGGGTGGAGCGAGCAGTACTTC	CASSSQGGWSEQYF
TRBV11-2	-	TRBJ2-7	TRBD2	TGTGCCAGCAGTCCCCTAGCGGGAAGGTCCCACGAGCAGTACTTC	CASSPLAGRSHEQYF
TRBV19	-	TRBJ1-4	TRBD1	TGTGCCAGTAACCCGGGACAGGCCTCTAATGAAAAACTGTTTTTT	CASNPGQASNEKLFF
TRBV7-8	few	TRBJ2-2	-	TGTGCCAGCAGCTTAGTCGAGTCGGCCACCGGGGAGCTGTTTTTT	CASSLVESATGELFF
TRBV29-1	-	TRBJ2-7	-	TGCAGCGTTGAGTCAGAAGGGGCCTACGAGCAGTACTTC	CSVESEGAYEQYF
TRBV5-4	-	TRBJ1-2	-	TGTGCCAGCAGCTTGGCCGGGGGGGGCTACACCTTC	CASSLAGGGYTF
TRBV19	-	TRBJ1-1	TRBD1	TGTGCCACTCTTTGGCCGGGACAGGGAGACACTGAAGCTTTCTTT	CATLWPGQGDTEAFF
TRBV18	-	TRBJ2-7	-	TGTGCCAGCTCACCAGGCAGTTCTTTTTCCTACGAGCAGTACTTC	CASSPGSSFSYEQYF
TRBV9	-	TRBJ2-1	-	TGTGCCAGCAGTGACACCTCCTACAATGAGCAGTTCTTC	CASSDTSYNEQFF